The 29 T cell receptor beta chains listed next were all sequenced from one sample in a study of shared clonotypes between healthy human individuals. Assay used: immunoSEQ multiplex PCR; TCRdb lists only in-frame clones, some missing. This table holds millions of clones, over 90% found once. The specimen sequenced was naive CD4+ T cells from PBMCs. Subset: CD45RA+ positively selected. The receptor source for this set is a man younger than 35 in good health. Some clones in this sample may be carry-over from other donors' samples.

The CDR3: CASSQLTARRLINEKLFF. In DNA, the CDR3 is TGTGCCAGCAGCCAACTTACTGCCAGGAGGCTCATCAATGAAAAACTGTTTTTT. This chain joins TRBV4-2 and TRBJ1-4; no definite D call. CDR1 is LGHNA and CDR2 is YNFKEQ in the germline V gene. V gave up 2 bases and J gave up 5 bases, with 21 bases separating them. CDR3 length: 18 residues.

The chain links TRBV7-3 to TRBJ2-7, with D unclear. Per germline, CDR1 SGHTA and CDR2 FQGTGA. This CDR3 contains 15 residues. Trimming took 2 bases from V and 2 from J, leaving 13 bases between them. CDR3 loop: CASSLGLGSTYEQYF. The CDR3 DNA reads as TGTGCCAGCAGCTTAGGTTTGGGCAGTACCTACGAGCAGTACTTC.

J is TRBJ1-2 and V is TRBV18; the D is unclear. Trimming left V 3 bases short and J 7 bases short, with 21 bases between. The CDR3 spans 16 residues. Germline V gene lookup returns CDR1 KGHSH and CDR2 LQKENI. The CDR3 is CASSPGLQQPAGGYTF. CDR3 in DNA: TGTGCCAGCTCACCTGGGCTACAGCAGCCGGCAGGTGGCTACACCTTC.

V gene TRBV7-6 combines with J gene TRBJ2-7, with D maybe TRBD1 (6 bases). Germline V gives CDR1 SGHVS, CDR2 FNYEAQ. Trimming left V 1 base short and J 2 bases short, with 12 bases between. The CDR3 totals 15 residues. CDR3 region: CASSLVPGDAYEQYF. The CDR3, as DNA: TGTGCCAGCAGCTTAGTGCCAGGGGACGCCTACGAGCAGTACTTC.

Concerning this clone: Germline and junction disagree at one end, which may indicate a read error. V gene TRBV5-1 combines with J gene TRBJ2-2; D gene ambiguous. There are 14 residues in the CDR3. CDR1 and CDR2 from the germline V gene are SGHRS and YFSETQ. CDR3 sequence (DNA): TGCGCCAGCAGGTTGGGCACTAACACCGGGGAGCTGTTTTTT. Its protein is CASRLGTNTGELFF.

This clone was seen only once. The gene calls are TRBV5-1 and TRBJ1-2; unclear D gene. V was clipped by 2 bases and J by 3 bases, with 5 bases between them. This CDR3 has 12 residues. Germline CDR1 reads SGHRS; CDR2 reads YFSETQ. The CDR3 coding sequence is TGCGCCAGCAGCTTCCGGGACTATGGCTACACCTTC. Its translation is CASSFRDYGYTF.

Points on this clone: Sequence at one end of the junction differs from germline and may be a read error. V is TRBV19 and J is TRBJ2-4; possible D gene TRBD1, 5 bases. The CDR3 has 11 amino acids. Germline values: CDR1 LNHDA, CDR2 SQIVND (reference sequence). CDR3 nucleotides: TGTGCCAGTAATAATGCGGACATACAGTACTTC. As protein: CASNNADIQYF.

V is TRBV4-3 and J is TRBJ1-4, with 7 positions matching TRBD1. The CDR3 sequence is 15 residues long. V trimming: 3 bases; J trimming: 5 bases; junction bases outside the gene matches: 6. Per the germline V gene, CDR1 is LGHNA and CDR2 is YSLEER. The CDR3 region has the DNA TGCGCCAGCAGCCAGGGGACAGAGGAAAATGAAAAACTGTTTTTT. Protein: CASSQGTEENEKLFF.

CDR3 coding DNA: TGTGCCAGCAGTGCTCGATGGGGCACCCCCAACAAGATTTCTACTGGAAACACCATATATTTT. Its translation: CASSARWGTPNKISTGNTIYF. J is TRBJ1-3 and V is TRBV27; tentatively, D is TRBD1 (5 bases). The germline V gene has CDR1 MNHEY and CDR2 SMNVEV (reference sequence). Trimming stripped 5 bases from V and 2 bases from J, with 31 bases between. This CDR3 comprises 21 residues.

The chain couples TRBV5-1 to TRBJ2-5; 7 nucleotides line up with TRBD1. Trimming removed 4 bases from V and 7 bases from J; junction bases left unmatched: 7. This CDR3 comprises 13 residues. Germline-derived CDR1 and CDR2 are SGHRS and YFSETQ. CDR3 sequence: CASSPGTVGTQYF. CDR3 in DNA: TGCGCCAGCAGCCCAGGGACAGTGGGGACCCAGTACTTC.

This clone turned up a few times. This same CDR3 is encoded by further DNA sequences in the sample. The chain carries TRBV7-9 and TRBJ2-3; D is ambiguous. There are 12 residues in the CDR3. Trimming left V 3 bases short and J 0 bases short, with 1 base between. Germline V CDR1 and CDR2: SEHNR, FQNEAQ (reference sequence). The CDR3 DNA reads TGTGCCAGCAGCTTCAGCACAGATACGCAGTATTTT. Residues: CASSFSTDTQYF.

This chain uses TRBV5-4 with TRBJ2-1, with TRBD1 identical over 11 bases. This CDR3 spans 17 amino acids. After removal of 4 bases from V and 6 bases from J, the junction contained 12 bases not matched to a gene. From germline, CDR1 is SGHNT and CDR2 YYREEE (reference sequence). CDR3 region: CASSTGTGGRGPNEQFF. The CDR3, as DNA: TGTGCCAGCAGCACCGGGACAGGGGGACGTGGACCCAATGAGCAGTTCTTC. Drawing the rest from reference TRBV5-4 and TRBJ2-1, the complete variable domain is ETGVTQSPTHLIKTRGQQVTLRCSSQSGHNTVSWYQQALGQGPQFIFQYYREEENGRGNFPPRFSGLQFPNYSSELNVNALELDDSALYLCASSTGTGGRGPNEQFFGPGTRLTVL.

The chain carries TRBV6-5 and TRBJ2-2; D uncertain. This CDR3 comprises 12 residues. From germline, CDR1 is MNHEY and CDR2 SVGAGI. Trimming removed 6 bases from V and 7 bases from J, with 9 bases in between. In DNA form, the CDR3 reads TGTGCCAGCAGCCGGTCCGGCGGGGAGCTGTTTTTT. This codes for CASSRSGGELFF.

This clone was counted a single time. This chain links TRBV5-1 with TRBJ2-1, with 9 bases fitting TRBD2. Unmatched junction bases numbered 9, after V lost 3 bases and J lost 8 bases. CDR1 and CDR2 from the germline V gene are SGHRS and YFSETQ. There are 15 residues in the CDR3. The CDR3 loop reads CASSSSTTSGDEQFF. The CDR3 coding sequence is TGCGCCAGCAGCTCCTCAACGACTAGCGGCGATGAGCAGTTCTTC.

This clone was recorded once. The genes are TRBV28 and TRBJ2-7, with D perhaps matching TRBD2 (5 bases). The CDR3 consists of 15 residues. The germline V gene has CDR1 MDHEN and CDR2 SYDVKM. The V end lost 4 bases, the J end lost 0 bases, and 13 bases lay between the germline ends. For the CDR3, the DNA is TGTGCCAGCAGTTGGCCGAGGGCGAGCTCCTACGAGCAGTACTTC. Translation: CASSWPRASSYEQYF.

The CDR3 spells CASSPEAGGSYEQYF. Here the CDR3 DNA reads TGTGCCAGCTCACCAGAGGCAGGGGGCTCGTACGAGCAGTACTTC. This chain uses TRBV18 with TRBJ2-7, with 8 bases matching TRBD1. Germline values: CDR1 KGHSH, CDR2 LQKENI. CDR3 size: 15 residues. Trimming at V came to 2 bases and at J to 4 bases, leaving 7 bases not matched to a gene.

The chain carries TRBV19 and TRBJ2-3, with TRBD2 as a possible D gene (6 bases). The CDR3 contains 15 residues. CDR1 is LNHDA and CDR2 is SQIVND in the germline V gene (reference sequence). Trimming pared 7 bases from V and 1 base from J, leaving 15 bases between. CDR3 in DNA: TGTGCCAGTACCTTCACTCCGGGAGGCACAGATACGCAGTATTTT. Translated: CASTFTPGGTDTQYF.

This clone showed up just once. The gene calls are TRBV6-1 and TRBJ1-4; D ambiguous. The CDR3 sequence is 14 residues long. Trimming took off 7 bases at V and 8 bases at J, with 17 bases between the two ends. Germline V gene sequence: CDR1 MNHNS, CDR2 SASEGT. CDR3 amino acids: CASNWGPWGEKLFF. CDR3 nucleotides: TGTGCCAGCAATTGGGGTCCATGGGGAGAAAAACTGTTTTTT.

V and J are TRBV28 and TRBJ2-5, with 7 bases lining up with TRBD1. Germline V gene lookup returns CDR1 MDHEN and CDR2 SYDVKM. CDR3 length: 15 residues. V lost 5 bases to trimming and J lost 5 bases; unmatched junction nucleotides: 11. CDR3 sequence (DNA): TGTGCCAGCAGTAATAGGCCAGGGGGTGTGGAGACCCAGTACTTC. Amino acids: CASSNRPGGVETQYF.

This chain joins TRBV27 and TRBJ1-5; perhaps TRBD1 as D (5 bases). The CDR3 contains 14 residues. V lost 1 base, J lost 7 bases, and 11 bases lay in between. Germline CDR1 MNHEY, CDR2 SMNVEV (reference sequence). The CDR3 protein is CASSLLMGEQPQHF. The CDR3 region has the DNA TGTGCCAGCAGTTTATTAATGGGGGAACAGCCCCAGCATTTT.

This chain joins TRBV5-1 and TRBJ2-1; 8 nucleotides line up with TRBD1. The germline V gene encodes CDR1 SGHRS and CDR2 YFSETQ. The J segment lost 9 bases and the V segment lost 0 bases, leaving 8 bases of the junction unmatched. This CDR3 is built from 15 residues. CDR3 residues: CASSLAGTGRGEQFF. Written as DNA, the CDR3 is TGCGCCAGCAGCTTGGCTGGGACAGGCAGGGGTGAGCAGTTCTTC.

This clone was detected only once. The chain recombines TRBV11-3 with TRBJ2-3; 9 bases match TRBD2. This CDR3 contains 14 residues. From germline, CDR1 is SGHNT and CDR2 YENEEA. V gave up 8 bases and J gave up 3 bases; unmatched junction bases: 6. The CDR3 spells CASAAGGSTDTQYF. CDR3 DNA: TGTGCCAGCGCCGCGGGGGGGAGTACAGATACGCAGTATTTT. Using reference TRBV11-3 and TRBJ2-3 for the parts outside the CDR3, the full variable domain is EAGVVQSPRYKIIEKKQPVAFWCNPISGHNTLYWYLQNLGQGPELLIRYENEEAVDDSQLPKDRFSAERLKGVDSTLKIQPAELGDSAVYLCASAAGGSTDTQYFGPGTRLTVL.

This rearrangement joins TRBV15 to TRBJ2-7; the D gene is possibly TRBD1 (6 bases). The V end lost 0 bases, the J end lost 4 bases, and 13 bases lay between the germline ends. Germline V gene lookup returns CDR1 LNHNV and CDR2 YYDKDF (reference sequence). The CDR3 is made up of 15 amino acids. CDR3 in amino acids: CATSRERRGGYEQYF. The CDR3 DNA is TGTGCCACCAGCAGAGAACGCAGGGGCGGGTACGAGCAGTACTTC.

CDR3 region: CASSNQEGGEAFF. Written as DNA, the CDR3 is TGTGCCAGCAGCAACCAAGAAGGGGGTGAGGCTTTCTTT. The chain uses TRBV7-3 and TRBJ1-1; tentative D call: TRBD1 (6 bases). Germline V gene data show CDR1 as SGHTA and CDR2 as FQGTGA. V lost 5 bases, J lost 11 bases, and 18 bases lay in between. The length of the CDR3 is 13 residues.

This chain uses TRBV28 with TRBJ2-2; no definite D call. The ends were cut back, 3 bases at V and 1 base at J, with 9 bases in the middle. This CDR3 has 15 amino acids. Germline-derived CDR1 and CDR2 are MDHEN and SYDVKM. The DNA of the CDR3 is TGTGCCAGCAGTTTGATGCGGTTGAACACCGGGGAGCTGTTTTTT. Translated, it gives CASSLMRLNTGELFF.

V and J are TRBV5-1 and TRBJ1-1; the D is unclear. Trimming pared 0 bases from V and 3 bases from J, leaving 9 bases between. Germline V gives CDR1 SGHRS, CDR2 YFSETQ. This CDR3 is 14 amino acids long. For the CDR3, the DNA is TGCGCCAGCAGCTTGGTACCGCAGTACACTGAAGCTTTCTTT. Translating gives CASSLVPQYTEAFF.

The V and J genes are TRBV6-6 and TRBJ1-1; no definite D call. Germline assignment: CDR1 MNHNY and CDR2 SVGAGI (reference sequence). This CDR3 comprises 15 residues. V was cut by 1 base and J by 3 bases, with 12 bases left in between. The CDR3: CASSYFSRRDTEAFF. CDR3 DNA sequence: TGTGCCAGCAGTTACTTCTCGCGGAGGGACACTGAAGCTTTCTTT.

CDR3 DNA: TGTGCCAGCAGTTTCTTTTCCGGGGGACAGGGGGCGTTTCAGCCCCAGCATTTT. Its protein is CASSFFSGGQGAFQPQHF. The chain carries TRBV28 and TRBJ1-5; 12 positions match TRBD1. V trimming: 3 bases; J trimming: 6 bases; junction bases outside the gene matches: 12. CDR1 and CDR2 from the germline V gene are MDHEN and SYDVKM. The CDR3 sequence is 18 residues long. The variable domain in full, with the rest retrieved from reference TRBV28 and TRBJ1-5, is DVKVTQSSRYLVKRTGEKVFLECVQDMDHENMFWYRQDPGLGLRLIYFSYDVKMKEKGDIPEGYSVSREKKERFSLILESASTNQTSMYLCASSFFSGGQGAFQPQHFGDGTRLSIL.

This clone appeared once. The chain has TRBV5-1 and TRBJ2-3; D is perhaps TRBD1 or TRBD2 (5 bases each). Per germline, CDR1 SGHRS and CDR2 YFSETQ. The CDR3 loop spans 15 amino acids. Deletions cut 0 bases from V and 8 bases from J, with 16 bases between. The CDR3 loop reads CASSLDSGTQPTQYF. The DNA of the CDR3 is TGCGCCAGCAGCTTGGATTCCGGGACGCAGCCTACGCAGTATTTT.